This T cell receptor (beta chain) was found in a study of persistence of HIV-infected CD4 T cells. Whole-study context: Donors were ART-treated; their CMV- and Gag-responding CD4+ T cells were isolated.

Germline CDR1 and CDR2: LNHDA and SQIVND (reference sequence). Between the trimmed V and J ends, which lost 5 bases and 5 bases, there was a span of 15 bases. The CDR3 is 14 amino acids. For this clone: Antigen unknown.

This was the immunoSEQ version 4 assay in survey mode. Genomic DNA was diluted to around 9.3 ng/uL, up to 1 ug per sample. Clones were read by immunoSEQ multiplex PCR, and TCRdb kept only the in-frame ones, dropping some. This sample carries 30,000 to 45,000 clones, around four fifths of them seen once, and the ten largest clones take 0.85% to 1%. An overlapping HIV-1 Gag peptide pool stimulated these cells at 0.85 to 1 ug/peptide/mL. Memory cells lacking CD40L and CD69 with high CD45RO were sorted. Anti-CD28/CD49d costimulation, CD40-blocking antibody and enfuvirtide were given to CD8-depleted PBMCs for 15 to 20 hours.

The sample here was cultured CD4+ T cells from PBMCs, taken from a patient who received antiretroviral therapy. The rearrangement uses TRBV19 and TRBJ1-1; D is undetermined. The source of this sequence is an adult with HIV. The donor label of this sample is uncertain. This CDR3 is CASSPERVDTEAFF. CDR3 in DNA: TGTGCCAGTAGTCCAGAGAGGGTTGATACTGAAGCTTTCTTT.